This is a list of T cell receptor beta chains from one sample in a study of blood T cell repertoires in COVID-19. Measured with immunoSEQ multiplex PCR; TCRdb has only the in-frame clones, and not every one. The sample consists of hundreds of thousands of clones, around 90% of them appearing once. Specimen: peripheral blood. The receptors here all came from a young woman with acute or convalescent COVID-19. Each CDR3 is given without its conserved first and last residue.

CDR3: ASSFSGHAGVMNTEAF
J: TRBJ1-1
V: TRBV19

CDR3: ASSYGGARSNTQY
J: TRBJ2-3
V: TRBV6-6

CDR3: SAATLTNTEAF
J: TRBJ1-1
V: TRBV29-1

CDR3: ASSSGSGAVDEQF
J: TRBJ2-1
V: TRBV3-1/TRBV3-2

CDR3: ASMLRIGGAEAF
J: TRBJ1-1
V: TRBV5-1

CDR3: ASSLQGTNEKLF
J: TRBJ1-4
V: TRBV5-4

CDR3: SVLRQGAQPQH
J: TRBJ1-5
V: TRBV29-1

CDR3: ACSQVAGGLGDTQY
J: TRBJ2-3
V: TRBV4-3

CDR3: ASRKNKSGNTIY
J: TRBJ1-3
V: TRBV6-5

CDR3: ASRKNLGQGGYEQY
J: TRBJ2-7
V: TRBV5-4

CDR3: ASSLVWTAMNTEAF
J: TRBJ1-1
V: TRBV7-2

CDR3: ASSPETLNTGELF
J: TRBJ2-2
V: TRBV7-3

CDR3: ASSISGDTEAF
J: TRBJ1-1
V: TRBV5-1

CDR3: ASSKPPGQGFIGEAF
J: TRBJ1-1
V: TRBV9

CDR3: ASSPATGTNYGYT
J: TRBJ1-2
V: TRBV7-8